This TCR beta chain was captured by sequencing in a study of T cell repertoires in cytomegalovirus infection. Study-wide findings and caveats: In two of eight donors, the top clonotype was HLA-C-restricted CMV-specific.

This clonotype was recorded a few times. Its antigen is currently unknown. Trimming took off 1 base at V and 4 bases at J, with 10 bases between the two ends. The germline V gene has CDR1 SGHTA and CDR2 FQGTGA. CDR3 size: 14 residues. TCRdb fed the reads into MiXCR, producing one record per CDR3 protein. The sample has some 900,000 distinct CDR3 sequences, about 33% seen once; the top ten hold over 10%. The clonotype comes from a human donor in good health (CMV status not recorded). Some clones in this sample may be carry-over from other donors' samples. Sequencing used cultured CD8+ T cells from PBMCs, obtained from culture after CMV antigen stimulation. The chain combines TRBV7-3 with TRBJ2-5; the D is unclear. The CDR3 nucleotides read TGTGCCAGCAGCTTAAACCAGCGCGGAGAGACCCAGTACTTC. Encoded protein: CASSLNQRGETQYF.